This T cell receptor beta chain was observed in a study of long-term antiretroviral therapy in people with HIV (dated by TCRdb to between 2021 and 2022). General notes on the study: The earliest samples were collected about a decade before the 2015 WHO recommendation for immediate ART, when ART was typically delayed until CD4 counts fell. About 35% of the 30 participants with HIV were female. No cross-contamination during QIAcube processing was seen in test extractions of a monoclonal T-cell line run alongside around 31 polyclonal samples. A total of approximately 200 cryopreserved PBMC samples came from 25 to 30 adults with confirmed HIV infection and were collected serially over a mean of roughly six years (range 1-12). Whether ART initiation and durable HIV suppression were associated with changes in peripheral blood TRB repertoire composition and diversity was tested in a retrospective serial study.

Concerning this clone itself: Its antigen is not yet known. Per-nucleotide qualities are absent, and no much larger clonotype sits a single base away.

Overall results and qualifications from the work: HIV repertoires had narrower CDR3 length ranges than controls, and the network structure suggested an antigen-experienced repertoire that shifted only slightly toward naive after ART. At every time point, the repertoire was dominated by expanded TRB clones first identified before ART initiation, although this dominance fluctuated and, in many PLHIV, declined after ART. No data were available on ART adherence, viral resistance or therapy changes, limiting inferences about post-ART repertoire changes. Because pre-ART samples had limited cell numbers, profiling was done on unsorted PBMC rather than on sorted CD4+ and CD8+ T cells. Because PBMC availability was limited, only the TCR beta chain was sequenced, with no alpha chain pairing. Starting ART was linked to a significant rise in TRB diversity, yet even with long-term ART the diversity remained significantly lower than in transplant donor controls. The samples span the years 2004 to 2017, and the ART regimens used may be less effective than current regimens.

There are 16 amino acids in the CDR3, from cysteine to phenylalanine inclusive. CDR3 DNA is the only sequence kept; it has 48 bases, read in frame from the first base. CDR1 and CDR2 are read off the germline V gene as SGHDN and FVKESK. The trim is 2 bases for V and 2 bases for J, with a gap of 14 bases between the germline ends. Participants were included only if at least one PBMC sample before ART initiation and at least two post-ART samples were available. All participants with HIV were treated in the United States of America. Cryopreserved samples of about 0.95-11 million PBMC were thawed and washed before DNA extraction. At the time of the earliest PBMC sample, participants with HIV were aged between roughly 20 and 60 years. PBMC samples were contributed by each participant from 1-4 timepoints before ART initiation and 2-8 timepoints after ART initiation, with a median of 7 samples. Serial HIV viral load, CD4+ T-cell count, ART history and demographic data were obtained for every participant. Genomic DNA was extracted from unsorted PBMC with a Qiagen kit on a QIAcube, with processing performed in batches of 12 samples.

The immunoSEQ hsTCRB v3.0 assay was used at survey level resolution to sequence the TRB variable region. A depth of roughly 35,000-50,000 T-cell genomes per sample was targeted for TRB sequencing. TRB libraries were pooled and sequenced on an Illumina MiSeq using a v3 150-cycle kit. The original methods were these. Analysis of repertoires was carried out in R inside a reproducible Nextflow workflow spanning QC, data transformation and analysis. LymphoSeq2, an R package for exploring AIRR-Seq data, was used to implement custom analyses. A few samples yielding fewer than 5000 total TRB sequences were excluded, leaving approximately 190 analyzed HIV repertoires. Among the approximately 180 HIV repertoires that were kept, 59 were collected before ART initiation and more than 120 were collected after ART initiation. Repertoires were downsampled to 5000 TRB nucleotide sequences, with summary statistics averaged over 100 downsampling iterations. The analysis kept only TRB sequences whose CDR3 regions were at least seven amino acids long. A Shannon entropy-derived clonality score and the Gini coefficient were used to measure diversity. In repertoire networks, the top 5000 CDR3 amino acid sequences were linked whenever an edit distance of one separated two sequences. GLIPH2 predicted antigen specificity groups and MHC restriction for TRB CDR3 amino acid sequences. To flag known associations with CMV, EBV, HIV or tissue antigens, CDR3 amino acid sequences were compared against VDJdb and McPAS-TCR. Pre-ART, post-ART and control groups were compared with Wilcoxon signed-rank tests and Holm-Bonferroni correction. As stored in TCRdb, this immuneACCESS dataset retains in-frame rearrangements with V and J assigned. A fraction of the clones does not appear; measured against another copy, unresolved V genes explain less than half of the discrepancy, and the remainder lacks a known reason. Clonal size and the V and J genes are those of that table, whereas D and trimming came from the DNA. The sample records some 35,000 clones, approximately 95% of which are singletons. 3.5% to 4.5% of the sample goes to the ten largest clones.

This chain joins TRBV14 to TRBJ2-3, with the identity of the D gene unclear. Sequencing used unsorted PBMCs, obtained more than 5 years after starting antiretroviral therapy. The clonotype was recovered from a woman in her fifties or sixties with HIV. This receptor has the CDR3 CASSQRVLVPTDTQYF. The DNA sequence reads TGTGCCAGCAGCCAAAGAGTCCTAGTCCCCACAGATACGCAGTATTTT.